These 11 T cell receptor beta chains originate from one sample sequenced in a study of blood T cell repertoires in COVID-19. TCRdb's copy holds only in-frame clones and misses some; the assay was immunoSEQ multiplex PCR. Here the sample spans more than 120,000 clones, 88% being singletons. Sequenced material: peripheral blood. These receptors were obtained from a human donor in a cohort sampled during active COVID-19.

CDR3 bases: TGTGCCAGCAGTTCGGGGGGGAGGTACTCCTACGAGCAGTACTTC. Protein sequence: CASSSGGRYSYEQYF. The chain uses TRBV27 and TRBJ2-7; TRBD2 matches at 8 bases. V lost 4 bases, J lost 0 bases, and 5 bases stayed unmatched. CDR1 and CDR2 (germline): MNHEY, SMNVEV (reference sequence). CDR3 size: 15 residues.

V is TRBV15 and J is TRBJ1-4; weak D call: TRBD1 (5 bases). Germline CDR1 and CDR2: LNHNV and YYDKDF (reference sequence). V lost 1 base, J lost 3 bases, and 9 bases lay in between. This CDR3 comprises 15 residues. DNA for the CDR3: TGTGCCACCAGCAGAGCAGGGCAGTCTAATGAAAAACTGTTTTTT. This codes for CATSRAGQSNEKLFF. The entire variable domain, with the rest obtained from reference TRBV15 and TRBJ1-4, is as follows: DAMVIQNPRYQVTQFGKPVTLSCSQTLNHNVMYWYQQKSSQAPKLLFHYYDKDFNNEADTPDNFQSRRPNTSFCFLDIRSPGLGDTAMYLCATSRAGQSNEKLFFGSGTQLSVL.

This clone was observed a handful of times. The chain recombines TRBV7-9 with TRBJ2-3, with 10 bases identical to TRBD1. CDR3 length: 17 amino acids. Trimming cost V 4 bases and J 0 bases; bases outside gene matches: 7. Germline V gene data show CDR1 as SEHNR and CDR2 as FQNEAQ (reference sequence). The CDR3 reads CASSSRTGGASTDTQYF. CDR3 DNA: TGTGCCAGCAGCTCTCGGACAGGGGGAGCTAGCACAGATACGCAGTATTTT. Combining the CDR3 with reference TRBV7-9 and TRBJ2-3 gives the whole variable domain DTGVSQNPRHKITKRGQNVTFRCDPISEHNRLYWYRQTLGQGPEFLTYFQNEAQLEKSRLLSDRFSAERPKGSFSTLEIQRTEQGDSAMYLCASSSRTGGASTDTQYFGPGTRLTVL.

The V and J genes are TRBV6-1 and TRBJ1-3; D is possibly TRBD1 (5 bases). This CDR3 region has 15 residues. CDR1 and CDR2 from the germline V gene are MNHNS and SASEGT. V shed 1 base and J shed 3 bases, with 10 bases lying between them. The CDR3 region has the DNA TGTGCCAGCAGTGAAGTGAGGACACGTGGAAACACCATATATTTT. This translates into CASSEVRTRGNTIYF.

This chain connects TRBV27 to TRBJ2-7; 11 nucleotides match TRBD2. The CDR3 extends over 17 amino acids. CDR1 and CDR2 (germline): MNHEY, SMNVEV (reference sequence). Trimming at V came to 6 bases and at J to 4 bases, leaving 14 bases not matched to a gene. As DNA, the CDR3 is TGTGCCAGCAGACCAACCTGGGGTAGCGGGGGGGCTTACGAGCAGTACTTC. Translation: CASRPTWGSGGAYEQYF.

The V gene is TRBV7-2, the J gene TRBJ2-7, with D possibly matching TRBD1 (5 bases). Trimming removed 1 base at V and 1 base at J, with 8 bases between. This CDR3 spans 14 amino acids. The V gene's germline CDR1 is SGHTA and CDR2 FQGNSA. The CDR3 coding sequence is TGTGCCAGCAGCTTAGGGACAAAGTCCTACGAGCAGTACTTC. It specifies CASSLGTKSYEQYF.

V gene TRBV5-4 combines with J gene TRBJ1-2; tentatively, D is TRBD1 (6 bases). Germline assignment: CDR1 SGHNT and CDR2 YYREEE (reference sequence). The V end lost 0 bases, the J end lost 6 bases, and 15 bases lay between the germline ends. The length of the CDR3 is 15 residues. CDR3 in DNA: TGTGCCAGCAGCTTGGTGGCAGGGGATGTTGATGGCTACACCTTC. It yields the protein CASSLVAGDVDGYTF.

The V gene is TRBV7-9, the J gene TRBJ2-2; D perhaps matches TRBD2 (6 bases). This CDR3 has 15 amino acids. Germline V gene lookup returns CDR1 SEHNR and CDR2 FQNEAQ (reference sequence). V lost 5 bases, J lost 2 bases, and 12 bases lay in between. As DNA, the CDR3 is TGTGCCAGCAGCCCCAGACTAGAAAACACCGGGGAGCTGTTTTTT. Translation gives CASSPRLENTGELFF.

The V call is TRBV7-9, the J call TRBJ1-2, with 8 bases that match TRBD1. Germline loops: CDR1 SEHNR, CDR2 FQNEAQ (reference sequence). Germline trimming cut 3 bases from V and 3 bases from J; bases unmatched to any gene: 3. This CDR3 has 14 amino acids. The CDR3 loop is CASSLGQVDYGYTF. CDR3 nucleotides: TGTGCCAGCAGCTTGGGACAGGTGGACTATGGCTACACCTTC. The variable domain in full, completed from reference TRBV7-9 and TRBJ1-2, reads DTGVSQNPRHKITKRGQNVTFRCDPISEHNRLYWYRQTLGQGPEFLTYFQNEAQLEKSRLLSDRFSAERPKGSFSTLEIQRTEQGDSAMYLCASSLGQVDYGYTFGSGTRLTVV.

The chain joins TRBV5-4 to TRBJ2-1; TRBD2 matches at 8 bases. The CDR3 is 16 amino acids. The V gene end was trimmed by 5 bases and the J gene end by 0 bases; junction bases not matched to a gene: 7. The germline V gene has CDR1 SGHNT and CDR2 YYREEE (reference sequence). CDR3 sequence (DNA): TGTGCCAGCAGTCAGAGCGGGGGTCACTCCTACAATGAGCAGTTCTTC. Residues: CASSQSGGHSYNEQFF.

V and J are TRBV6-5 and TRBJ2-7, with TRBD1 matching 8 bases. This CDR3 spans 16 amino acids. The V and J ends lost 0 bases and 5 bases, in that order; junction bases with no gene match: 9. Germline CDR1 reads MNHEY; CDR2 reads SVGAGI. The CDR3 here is CASSYSIGTGRDEQYF. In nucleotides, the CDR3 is TGTGCCAGCAGTTACTCGATTGGGACAGGTAGAGACGAGCAGTACTTC.